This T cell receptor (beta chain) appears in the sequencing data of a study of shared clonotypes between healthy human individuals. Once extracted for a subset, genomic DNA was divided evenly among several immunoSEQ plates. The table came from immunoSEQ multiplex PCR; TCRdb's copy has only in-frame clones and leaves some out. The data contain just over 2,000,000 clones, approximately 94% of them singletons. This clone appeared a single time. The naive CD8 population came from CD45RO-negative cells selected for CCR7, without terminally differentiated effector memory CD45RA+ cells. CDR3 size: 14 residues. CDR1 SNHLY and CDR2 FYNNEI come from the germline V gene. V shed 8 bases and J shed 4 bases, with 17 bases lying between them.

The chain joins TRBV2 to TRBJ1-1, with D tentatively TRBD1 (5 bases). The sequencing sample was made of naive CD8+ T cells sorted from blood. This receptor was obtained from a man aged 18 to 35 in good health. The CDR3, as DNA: TGTGCCAGCCTCATGGCAGGGCGCGGCACTGAAGCTTTCTTT. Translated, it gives CASLMAGRGTEAFF.